These T cell receptor beta chains were read from a single sample in a study of blood T cell repertoires in COVID-19. The method was immunoSEQ multiplex PCR; TCRdb's version includes in-frame clones alone and lacks a portion of them. Of 200,000 to 250,000 clones detected, approximately 84% appear once; the ten largest clones hold roughly 15%. The source material was PBMCs or T cells enriched from blood (not recorded which). The receptors here all came from a man in his forties or fifties who had recovered from COVID-19. Each CDR3 is given with its conserved first and last residue. The order of the fields is J gene, D gene, clone size, V gene, CDR3 protein, CDR3 DNA. The D gene is left open where the match is weak. Size tells how often a clone was seen (once, few, many) or the class of an expanded clone, and some rows leave it out.

TRBJ2-7	.	.	TRBV28	CASSYPGKTGEQYF	TGTGCCAGCAGTTACCCCGGGAAAACGGGGGAGCAGTACTTC
TRBJ1-2	.	.	TRBV5-4	CASSPAEKEVYGYTF	TGTGCCAGCAGCCCCGCGGAGAAGGAGGTCTATGGCTACACCTTC
TRBJ2-5	.	.	TRBV18	CASSQHQGPQETQYF	TGTGCCAGCTCACAACATCAGGGCCCACAAGAGACCCAGTACTTC
TRBJ2-5	.	few	TRBV7-9	CASSPPSRGETQYF	TGTGCCAGCAGCCCCCCTAGCAGGGGCGAGACCCAGTACTTC
TRBJ2-5	TRBD2	.	TRBV23-1	CASSQSRGSNQETQYF	TGCGCCAGCAGTCAATCGCGGGGGTCTAACCAAGAGACCCAGTACTTC
TRBJ2-5	.	.	TRBV7-6	CASSTIPGKRQETQYF	TGTGCCAGCAGCACCATCCCGGGGAAACGGCAAGAGACCCAGTACTTC
TRBJ2-3	TRBD1	.	TRBV5-1	CASSFSAAGGLGTDTQYF	TGCGCCAGCAGCTTCAGCGCAGCAGGGGGCTTGGGCACAGATACGCAGTATTTT
TRBJ2-7	.	.	TRBV15	CATSPGGGDYEQYF	TGTGCCACCAGCCCTGGGGGGGGCGATTACGAGCAGTACTTC
TRBJ1-1	TRBD1	few	TRBV5-4	CASRLGQDQNTEAFF	TGTGCCAGCAGACTGGGACAGGACCAGAACACTGAAGCTTTCTTT
TRBJ1-5	TRBD1	few	TRBV19	CASSVQGARQPQHF	TGTGCCAGTAGTGTACAGGGGGCGCGTCAGCCCCAGCATTTT
TRBJ2-5	TRBD2	.	TRBV3-1/TRBV3-2	CASSQGSGGAGETQYF	TGTGCCAGCAGCCAAGGTTCCGGGGGGGCCGGGGAGACCCAGTACTTC
TRBJ1-5	.	.	TRBV18	CASSRGGSQPQHF	TGTGCCAGCTCACGCGGGGGAAGCCAGCCCCAGCATTTT
TRBJ2-1	TRBD2	.	TRBV7-6	CASSLESGTSGRSYNEQFF	TGTGCCAGCAGCTTAGAAAGCGGGACTAGCGGGAGATCCTACAATGAGCAGTTCTTC
TRBJ2-6	.	.	TRBV4-1	CASSQVNSLNVLTF	TGCGCCAGCAGCCAAGTCAACAGCCTCAACGTCCTGACTTTC
TRBJ1-6	.	once	TRBV24-1	CATSDLLQGNSPLHF	TGTGCCACCAGTGATTTGCTTCAGGGGAATTCACCCCTCCACTTT
TRBJ2-7	.	.	TRBV30	CAWRGGDRIDEQYF	TGTGCCTGGAGGGGGGGGGACAGGATCGATGAGCAGTACTTC
TRBJ2-1	TRBD2	.	TRBV5-4	CASSFASGANEQFF	TGTGCCAGCAGCTTCGCTAGCGGGGCTAATGAGCAGTTCTTC
TRBJ1-2	TRBD1	.	TRBV7-6	CASSPGQGASPHRGYTF	TGTGCCAGCAGCCCCGGACAGGGGGCATCGCCCCATCGGGGCTACACCTTC
TRBJ1-1	TRBD1	.	TRBV18	CASSPDRGRSEAFF	TGTGCCAGCTCACCCGACAGGGGGCGGTCTGAAGCTTTCTTT
TRBJ2-3	TRBD2	.	TRBV30	CAWSRGLAGGPDTQYF	TGTGCCTGGAGTAGGGGACTAGCGGGGGGGCCGGATACGCAGTATTTT
TRBJ2-5	TRBD1	.	TRBV3-1/TRBV3-2	CASSQENRGKTQYF	TGTGCCAGCAGCCAGGAAAACAGGGGAAAGACCCAGTACTTC
TRBJ1-5	TRBD1	.	TRBV2	CASRRGTGGDQPQHF	TGTGCCAGCAGGCGAGGGACAGGGGGAGATCAGCCCCAGCATTTT
TRBJ2-1	TRBD2	.	TRBV6-5	CASSYGGRGNEQFF	TGTGCCAGCAGTTACGGGGGGAGGGGCAATGAGCAGTTCTTC
TRBJ1-2	.	once	TRBV12-5	CASGYGGGGYTF	TGTGCTAGTGGTTATGGGGGCGGTGGCTACACCTTC
TRBJ2-7	.	.	TRBV19	CASGDSAYEQYF	TGTGCCAGCGGGGACTCAGCCTACGAGCAGTACTTC
TRBJ2-1	.	.	TRBV15	CATSRVRGALFF	TGTGCCACCAGCAGAGTACGGGGGGCTCTGTTCTTC
TRBJ1-6	.	.	TRBV5-4	CASSGRLGANSPLHF	TGTGCCAGCAGCGGAAGATTGGGGGCGAATTCACCCCTCCACTTT
TRBJ2-2	.	.	TRBV5-1	CASSLWGRGALAGELFF	TGCGCCAGCAGCTTGTGGGGCCGGGGGGCCTTGGCCGGGGAGCTGTTTTTT
TRBJ1-4	TRBD1	.	TRBV5-1	CASGEGLGTGVEKLFF	TGCGCCAGCGGCGAGGGATTGGGGACAGGGGTGGAAAAACTGTTTTTT
TRBJ2-7	TRBD2	once	TRBV2	CASSLGGIEQYF	TGTGCCAGCAGCTTGGGGGGGATCGAGCAGTACTTC
TRBJ2-7	.	.	TRBV19	CASSIRGGYEQYF	TGTGCCAGTAGTATACGGGGTGGATACGAGCAGTACTTC
TRBJ2-7	TRBD2	.	TRBV6-5	CASSRSGRDYEQYF	TGTGCCAGCAGCCGGAGCGGGAGGGACTACGAGCAGTACTTC
TRBJ1-5	.	.	TRBV29-1	CSVRGSNQPQHF	TGCAGCGTTAGAGGAAGCAATCAGCCCCAGCATTTT
TRBJ2-3	TRBD2	.	TRBV30	CAWSQRGGTDTQYF	TGTGCCTGGAGCCAGCGGGGTGGTACAGATACGCAGTATTTT
TRBJ2-3	TRBD1	.	TRBV7-2	CASRRTGVTDTQYF	TGTGCCAGCAGGCGGACAGGGGTCACAGATACGCAGTATTTT
TRBJ2-4	.	once	TRBV28	CASSIPQVSRAKNIQYF	TGTGCCAGCTCAATTCCCCAGGTGTCGAGAGCCAAAAACATTCAGTACTTC
TRBJ1-4	TRBD1	few	TRBV15	CATSRLTPGQHNEKLFF	TGTGCCACCAGCAGACTGACCCCGGGACAGCATAATGAAAAACTGTTTTTT
TRBJ1-3	TRBD1	.	TRBV28	CASSTGGTSGNTIYF	TGTGCCAGCAGTACAGGGGGCACGTCTGGAAACACCATATATTTT
TRBJ1-5	.	.	TRBV29-1	CSVAGPSGNQPQHF	TGCAGCGTTGCTGGGCCCAGTGGGAATCAGCCCCAGCATTTT
TRBJ1-1	.	.	TRBV5-1	CASSPMLNTEAFF	TGCGCCAGCAGCCCAATGTTGAACACTGAAGCTTTCTTT
TRBJ1-2	TRBD1	.	TRBV10-3	CAISDPGQGRYGYTF	TGTGCCATCAGTGACCCTGGACAGGGGCGCTATGGCTACACCTTC
TRBJ1-1	.	.	TRBV24-1	CATSGPGAATEAFF	TGTGCCACCAGTGGACCAGGGGCGGCCACTGAAGCTTTCTTT
TRBJ1-2	.	.	TRBV28	CASSQPQGSYGYTF	TGTGCCAGCAGCCAGCCACAGGGTTCCTATGGCTACACCTTC
TRBJ1-3	.	.	TRBV11-3	CASSLDWSSGNTIYF	TGTGCCAGCAGCTTAGATTGGAGCTCTGGAAACACCATATATTTT
TRBJ1-1	TRBD1	once	TRBV18	CASSPWDTGGTEAFF	TGTGCCAGCTCACCTTGGGATACAGGGGGCACTGAAGCTTTCTTT
TRBJ2-2	TRBD1	.	TRBV7-6	CASRSGQGDTGELFF	TGTGCCAGCAGATCTGGACAGGGGGACACCGGGGAGCTGTTTTTT
TRBJ1-2	TRBD1	once	TRBV3-1/TRBV3-2	CASSHGQGMDYGYTF	TGTGCCAGCAGCCACGGACAGGGAATGGACTATGGCTACACCTTC
TRBJ1-5	TRBD1	.	TRBV27	CASWTGPSYSNQPQHF	TGTGCCTCGTGGACAGGGCCATCCTATAGCAATCAGCCCCAGCATTTT
TRBJ2-1	TRBD2	.	TRBV19	CASSIVAGEQFF	TGTGCCAGTAGTATCGTAGCGGGAGAGCAGTTCTTC
TRBJ2-1	TRBD1	.	TRBV7-3	CASSWTGTVANEQFF	TGTGCCAGCAGCTGGACCGGGACAGTCGCAAATGAGCAGTTCTTC
TRBJ1-3	.	.	TRBV28	CASSSSRLRGGNTIYF	TGTGCCAGCAGTTCCTCAAGGCTTAGAGGGGGAAACACCATATATTTT
TRBJ1-5	.	few	TRBV19	CASSMRNQPQHF	TGTGCCAGTAGTATGCGGAATCAGCCCCAGCATTTT
TRBJ1-1	TRBD1	.	TRBV6-5	CASSYGTGTGGKAFF	TGTGCCAGCAGTTACGGTACTGGGACAGGGGGCAAAGCTTTCTTT